This T cell receptor beta chain appears in the sequencing data of a study of T cell changes during pregnancy in multiple sclerosis. V lost 5 bases and J 4 bases, leaving 8 bases between the germline ends. Germline CDR1 is MNHEY and CDR2 is SVGAGI. The length of the CDR3 is 12 residues. Sequencing was performed with immunoSEQ multiplex PCR; in TCRdb, only in-frame clones are kept and a portion is missing. The table shows 90,000 to 120,000 clones, with 80% to 95% occurring only once. Sample: peripheral blood, taken in the third trimester of pregnancy. This sequence joins TRBV6-5 and TRBJ1-2; D is unresolved. This receptor was identified in a female donor in good health, enrolled as a control in a pregnancy study. Here the CDR3 reads CASSNSIYGYTF. The CDR3 DNA is TGTGCCAGCAGTAACAGCATCTATGGCTACACCTTC.